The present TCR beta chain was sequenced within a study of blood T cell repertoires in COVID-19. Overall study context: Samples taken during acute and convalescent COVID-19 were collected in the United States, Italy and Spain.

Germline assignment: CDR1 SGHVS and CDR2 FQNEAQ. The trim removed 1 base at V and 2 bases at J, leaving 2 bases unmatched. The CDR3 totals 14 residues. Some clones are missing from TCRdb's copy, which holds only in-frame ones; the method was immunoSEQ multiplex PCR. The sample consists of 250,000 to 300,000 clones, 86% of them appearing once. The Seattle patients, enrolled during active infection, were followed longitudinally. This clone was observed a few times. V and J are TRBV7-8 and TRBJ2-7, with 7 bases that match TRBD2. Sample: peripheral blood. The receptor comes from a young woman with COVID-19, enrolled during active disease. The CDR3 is CASSLVAGAYEQYF. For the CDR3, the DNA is TGTGCCAGCAGCTTAGTCGCGGGGGCCTACGAGCAGTACTTC.